These 8 T cell receptor beta chains share one sample of origin, sequenced in a study of T-cell memory formation after mild COVID-19. TCRdb itself ran the 5' RACE reads through MiXCR, one entry per CDR3 protein. The sample lists hundreds of thousands of distinct CDR3 sequences, 15% to 20% seen once, with around a fifth in the top ten. Input material: PBMCs or a T cell subset sorted from them (not recorded which). The origin of the receptors is a man aged 18-30 years who had mild COVID-19 (a few samples of this study predate the infection). Cell type and time point are not known.

The V call is TRBV25-1, the J call TRBJ1-3; D perhaps matches TRBD1 (5 bases). The CDR3 is made up of 17 amino acids. Germline V gives CDR1 MGHDK, CDR2 SYGVNS. The ends were cut back, 1 base at V and 4 bases at J, with 17 bases in the middle. The CDR3 loop is CASSEFGAAGSGNTIYF. The CDR3 DNA reads TGTGCCAGCAGTGAATTTGGGGCCGCGGGGTCGGGAAACACCATATATTTT.

This clonotype turned up a few times. The chain links TRBV4-2 to TRBJ1-6; 9 positions match TRBD1. Looked up from germline, CDR1 is LGHNA and CDR2 is YNFKEQ. The trim removed 2 bases at V and 11 bases at J, leaving 7 bases unmatched. The CDR3 runs to 15 residues. This chain's CDR3 is CASSQTGTGWTPLHF. CDR3 DNA sequence: TGTGCCAGCAGCCAAACCGGGACAGGGTGGACACCCCTCCACTTT.

This clonotype was picked up a small number of times. This chain joins TRBV4-1 and TRBJ1-4, with D maybe TRBD1 (6 bases). Germline V CDR1 and CDR2: MGHRA, YSYEKL. V lost 1 base to trimming and J lost 2 bases, with 8 bases between them. The CDR3 totals 15 residues. CDR3 sequence: CASSQAGATNEKLFF. The CDR3 nucleotides are TGCGCCAGCAGCCAAGCAGGGGCGACTAATGAAAAACTGTTTTTT.

The chain recombines TRBV2 with TRBJ1-2; TRBD1 matches 8 bases. The CDR3 length is 13 residues. Germline trimming cut 5 bases from V and 8 bases from J; bases unmatched to any gene: 7. The germline gives CDR1 SNHLY, CDR2 FYNNEI. CDR3 nucleotides: TGTGCCAGCAGTTATGACAGGGGAGGAGGCTACACCTTC. Protein: CASSYDRGGGYTF.

This clonotype was seen more than once but under ten times. This sequence joins TRBV6-2 or TRBV6-3 and TRBJ2-3; D is possibly TRBD2 (7 bases). V lost 8 bases and J lost 4, with 16 bases in between. The CDR3 runs 14 residues. Germline CDR1 reads MNHEY; CDR2 reads SVGEGT. CDR3: CASWRGGAADTQYF. In DNA form, the CDR3 reads TGTGCCAGCTGGCGAGGGGGGGCCGCAGATACGCAGTATTTT.

The CDR3 reads CASSRTGTLEETQYF. In nucleotides, the CDR3 is TGCGCCAGCAGTCGAACAGGGACTTTAGAAGAGACCCAGTACTTC. V gene TRBV5-1 combines with J gene TRBJ2-5; D possibly matches TRBD1 or TRBD2 (6 bases each). V was cut by 5 bases and J by 3 bases, with 17 bases left in between. The germline gives CDR1 SGHRS, CDR2 YFSETQ. CDR3 length equals 15 residues.

This clonotype occurred a few times. The chain carries TRBV7-2 and TRBJ2-1; weak D call: TRBD2 (6 bases). Germline V gives CDR1 SGHTA, CDR2 FQGNSA. The CDR3 is made up of 17 amino acids. Trimming removed 2 bases from V and 3 bases from J, with 17 bases in between. The CDR3 here is CASSLSFSLTSYNEQFF. The CDR3 DNA is TGTGCCAGCAGCTTATCATTTTCCCTGACTAGCTACAATGAGCAGTTCTTC.

This clonotype was found a few times. This chain joins TRBV12-3 or TRBV12-4 and TRBJ1-6; D not certain. There are 12 residues in the CDR3. The V and J ends lost 2 bases and 10 bases respectively, with 6 bases between them. CDR3 sequence reads: CASSLLVSPLHF. The DNA of the CDR3 is TGTGCCAGCAGTTTACTGGTATCACCCCTCCACTTT.